Shown below are 22 T cell receptor beta chains from a single sample sequenced in a study of blood T cells in healthy people across ages (dated by TCRdb to between 2015 and 2016). Receptor libraries were prepared by 5' RACE. Instrument on record: Illumina HiSeq 2500. A second PCR of roughly 6 to 12 cycles was run with a J-beta primer mix and a sample-barcoded 5' primer. Using fastp trimming at Q25 and MiXCR clonotype assembly, TCRdb reanalyzed the public sequencing data and kept in-frame beta chains. Every distinct CDR3 protein forms one entry, paired with its most common genes and DNA. The sample yields about 1.4 million distinct CDR3 sequences; roughly 64% were counted once. 5.5% to 8% of the sample is held by the ten biggest clonotypes. Input material: blood. The receptors were sampled from a man aged 18 to 30 in good health.

The sample holds a few counts of this clonotype. The rearrangement uses TRBV27 and TRBJ2-3; D unresolved. The length of the CDR3 is 13 residues. Germline V gives CDR1 MNHEY, CDR2 SMNVEV (reference sequence). V dropped 7 bases and J dropped 4 bases, with 12 bases sitting between them. The CDR3 spells CASTLRAADTQYF. The CDR3 coding sequence is TGTGCCAGCACCCTAAGGGCCGCAGATACGCAGTATTTT.

The chain links TRBV5-6 to TRBJ2-7; no clear D. The DNA end is a closer match to TRBJ2-5, so the J assignment may be wrong. The CDR3 runs to 11 residues. CDR1 SGHDT and CDR2 YYEEEE come from the germline V gene. The DNA of the CDR3 is TGTGCCAGCTCCGACGTGGCGACCCAGTACTTC. This encodes CASSDVATQYF.

The J gene is TRBJ1-2, the V gene TRBV3-1; weak D call: TRBD1 (5 bases). Germline-derived CDR1 and CDR2 are LGHDT and YNNKEL (reference sequence). The ends were cut back, 1 base at V and 4 bases at J, with 13 bases in the middle. CDR3 length: 15 residues. The CDR3 bases are TGTGCCAGCAGCCAAGGACGACAGCGCAGCTATGGCTACACCTTC. Translated: CASSQGRQRSYGYTF.

The CDR3 loop reads CSAIRDRGLNEQFF. The CDR3 DNA follows: TGCAGTGCTATCCGGGACAGGGGGCTTAATGAGCAGTTCTTC. The V call is TRBV20-1, the J call TRBJ2-1; 12 bases line up with TRBD1. CDR1 and CDR2 from the germline V gene are DFQATT and SNEGSKA (reference sequence). Trimming took 4 bases from V and 7 from J; bases not matched to a gene: 5. The CDR3 runs 14 residues.

This clonotype was recorded a few times. The chain uses TRBV29-1 and TRBJ1-2; a weak D match, TRBD1 (6 bases). The germline V gene encodes CDR1 SQVTM and CDR2 ANQGSEA. The CDR3 runs to 13 residues. The V end lost 6 bases, the J end lost 3 bases, and 14 bases lay between the germline ends. The CDR3 nucleotides are TGCAGCGTCGAAACAGGGTTTGACTATGGCTACACCTTC. It codes for CSVETGFDYGYTF.

The rearrangement joins TRBV19 to TRBJ1-1, with 9 bases fitting TRBD1. The CDR3 contains 16 residues. From germline, CDR1 is LNHDA and CDR2 SQIVND (reference sequence). V dropped 6 bases and J dropped 7; count of bases not matched to a gene: 15. CDR3 nucleotide sequence: TGTGCCAGTAGACCCTTAACGGGACAGGGATTAGGTGAAGCTTTCTTT. This codes for CASRPLTGQGLGEAFF.

The chain uses TRBV29-1 and TRBJ2-1; tentatively, D is TRBD1 or TRBD2 (5 bases each). The ends were cut back, 0 bases at V and 4 bases at J, with 16 bases in the middle. The CDR3 extends over 16 amino acids. Germline values: CDR1 SQVTM, CDR2 ANQGSEA. The DNA for the CDR3 is TGCAGCGTTGAAGATTTCCTCGGGACGATATACAATGAGCAGTTCTTC. Translated: CSVEDFLGTIYNEQFF.

The chain employs TRBV7-9 and TRBJ2-4, with 7 bases lining up with TRBD1. The CDR3 consists of 16 residues. V gave up 1 base and J gave up 2 bases; unmatched junction bases: 5. Germline CDR1 reads SEHNR; CDR2 reads FQNEAQ (reference sequence). The DNA of the CDR3 is TGTGCCAGCAGCTTAGAAAGGGGGCGCACCAAAAACATTCAGTACTTC. Amino acid sequence: CASSLERGRTKNIQYF.

V is TRBV5-6 and J is TRBJ2-5; D may correspond to TRBD1 or TRBD2 (5 bases each). This CDR3 is 18 amino acids long. CDR1 is SGHDT, CDR2 YYEEEE, per germline. The V end was cut by 4 bases, the J end by 1 base, with 23 bases between. The CDR3 coding sequence is TGTGCCAGCAGCCCGAGGACGGACCCGGGGCGCCTCCAAGAGACCCAGTACTTC. Translated, it gives CASSPRTDPGRLQETQYF.

This clonotype showed up just a few times. This chain connects TRBV15 to TRBJ2-5; tentatively, D is TRBD2 (6 bases). CDR1 and CDR2 (germline): LNHNV, YYDKDF (reference sequence). V was cut by 2 bases and J by 4 bases, with 17 bases left in between. CDR3 length: 16 residues. CDR3: CATSRSQRGGRETQYF. The CDR3 DNA sequence: TGTGCCACCAGCAGATCTCAACGTGGGGGGAGAGAGACCCAGTACTTC.

This chain joins TRBV21-1 and TRBJ2-1. TRBV21-1 is recorded as a pseudogene. The CDR3 has 14 residues. DNA for the CDR3: TGTGCCACATTGAGCGGGGGCTACTACAATGAGCAGTTCTTC. Protein product: CATLSGGYYNEQFF.

The chain recombines TRBV10-3 with TRBJ2-2; D gene ambiguous. CDR1 is ENHRY, CDR2 SYGVKD, per germline. The CDR3 consists of 16 residues. The V and J ends lost 2 bases and 5 bases respectively, with 15 bases between them. CDR3 in amino acids: CAISESTIPRTGELFF. Written as DNA, the CDR3 is TGTGCCATCAGTGAGAGCACTATCCCCCGGACCGGGGAGCTGTTTTTT.

The rearrangement joins TRBV6-5 to TRBJ2-3; a possible D gene is TRBD1 (6 bases). Germline-derived CDR1 and CDR2 are MNHEY and SVGAGI. The CDR3 has 12 residues. V gave up 5 bases and J gave up 11 bases, with 14 bases separating them. CDR3 loop: CASSKGQKMQYF. The CDR3 DNA sequence: TGTGCCAGCAGTAAAGGACAGAAAATGCAGTATTTT.

The chain combines TRBV6-5 with TRBJ2-3; the D gene could be TRBD1 or TRBD2 (5 bases each). Germline V gene data show CDR1 as MNHEY and CDR2 as SVGAGI. V was trimmed by 3 bases and J by 8 bases, leaving 12 bases between them. The CDR3 loop spans 13 amino acids. This CDR3 reads CASSYEGQGTQYF. The CDR3 nucleotides are TGTGCCAGCAGTTATGAGGGCCAGGGTACGCAGTATTTT.

Remarks on this clonotype: A read error may account for a junction end that differs from germline. The chain has TRBV5-1 and TRBJ1-5; TRBD1 matches 11 bases. The germline gives CDR1 SGHRS, CDR2 YFSETQ. This CDR3 region has 16 residues. As DNA, the CDR3 is TGCGCCACCAGCACGAGTGGGGACAGGGGGGATCAGCCCCAGCATTTT. The encoded protein is CATSTSGDRGDQPQHF.

The chain employs TRBV7-2 and TRBJ2-7; D is ambiguous. The ends were cut back, 0 bases at V and 1 base at J, with 10 bases in the middle. The germline CDR1 and CDR2 sequences are SGHTA and FQGNSA. The CDR3 covers 15 residues. CDR3 nucleotides: TGTGCCAGCAGCTTAGCGAGTCCCCCTTCCTACGAGCAGTACTTC. Translating gives CASSLASPPSYEQYF.

The chain couples TRBV27 to TRBJ1-4; maybe TRBD1 (5 bases). The CDR3 contains 15 residues. Germline CDR1 is MNHEY and CDR2 is SMNVEV (reference sequence). V lost 5 bases and J lost 4, with 14 bases in between. The DNA of the CDR3 is TGTGCCAGCAGTCCAGGGACCTCTGATAATGAAAAACTGTTTTTT. This translates into CASSPGTSDNEKLFF.

Only a few counts were recorded for this clonotype. The J gene is TRBJ2-1, the V gene TRBV15; the D is unclear. Trimming pared 3 bases from V and 7 bases from J, leaving 7 bases between. In germline, CDR1 is LNHNV, CDR2 YYDKDF (reference sequence). The CDR3 totals 12 residues. The CDR3 region is CATSRNINEQFF. The CDR3 nucleotides are TGTGCCACCAGCAGGAACATTAATGAGCAGTTCTTC.

The chain combines TRBV10-3 with TRBJ1-5; TRBD1 agrees at 7 bases. V dropped 6 bases and J dropped 5; count of bases not matched to a gene: 7. The V gene's germline CDR1 is ENHRY and CDR2 SYGVKD. The CDR3 is 14 residues long. In nucleotides, the CDR3 is TGTGCCATCAGCTCGGGACAGCGTGATCAGCCCCAGCATTTT. It codes for CAISSGQRDQPQHF.

The table lists this clonotype with a few counts. The chain recombines TRBV4-1 with TRBJ1-2, with D possibly TRBD1 on 5 matching bases. Germline assignment: CDR1 MGHRA and CDR2 YSYEKL. V was pared by 6 bases and J by 5 bases, with 19 bases between. CDR3 size: 15 residues. CDR3 coding DNA: TGCGCCAGCAGTCCCCAGGCTGCGGGGGGGTATGGCTACACCTTC. It is translated as CASSPQAAGGYGYTF.

This clonotype occurred a few times. This chain links TRBV9 with TRBJ2-3; possibly TRBD2 for D (5 bases). The ends were cut back, 2 bases at V and 1 base at J, with 11 bases in the middle. The length of the CDR3 is 15 residues. Germline V gene lookup returns CDR1 SGDLS and CDR2 YYNGEE. The CDR3 sequence is CASSVASGGTDTQYF. CDR3 nucleotide sequence: TGTGCCAGCAGCGTTGCGAGCGGAGGCACAGATACGCAGTATTTT.

The CDR3 bases are TGTGCCAGCAGTGACTCGGACACAGATACGCAGTATTTT. Translating gives CASSDSDTDTQYF. The chain links TRBV6-4 to TRBJ2-3; no reliable D call. Germline values: CDR1 MRHNA, CDR2 SNTAGT. CDR3 size: 13 residues. V was pared by 0 bases and J by 2 bases, with 3 bases between.